Following are 25 T cell receptor beta chains from one sample sequenced in a study of T cells after posttransplantation cyclophosphamide (TCRdb year 2016). Receptor libraries were prepared by the immunoSEQ multiplex PCR assay. The table was pulled from immuneACCESS by TCRdb, which kept in-frame rearrangements only. Such tables lose some clones; where checked, under half of the loss comes from unresolved V genes, and the rest has no known cause. This sample comprises under 15,000 clones, about 80% of them detected only once. About 4% of the sample goes to the ten largest clones. The control cohort was approximately eleven patients given myeloablative marrow transplants with methotrexate plus a calcineurin inhibitor, sampled 1 year after transplant. The sample was PBMCs, taken about 350 days after allogeneic stem cell transplant with calcineurin inhibitor and methotrexate. The receptor source for this set is a male patient in his thirties who received an allogeneic stem cell transplant from an unrelated donor, was CMV-positive, and had acute GVHD only. Following a transplant, some T lymphocytes may have been derived from the graft donor.

The chain has TRBV11-2 and TRBJ2-7, with 10 bases aligning to TRBD2. CDR3 length equals 15 residues. From germline, CDR1 is SGHAT and CDR2 FQNNGV. V dropped 4 bases and J dropped 2; count of bases not matched to a gene: 5. The CDR3 DNA reads as TGTGCCAGCAGCTACGGGACTAGCGACCCCTACGAGCAGTACTTC. Translated, it gives CASSYGTSDPYEQYF.

V is TRBV28 and J is TRBJ2-1; D gene uncertain. This CDR3 region has 14 residues. The V end lost 3 bases, the J end lost 7 bases, and 13 bases lay between the germline ends. Germline CDR1 reads MDHEN; CDR2 reads SYDVKM. The CDR3 DNA sequence: TGTGCCAGCAGTTTGAGGTCGCCAAGGAATGAGCAGTTCTTC. This codes for CASSLRSPRNEQFF.

The chain has TRBV7-9 and TRBJ2-3; perhaps TRBD2 as D (5 bases). This CDR3 region has 13 residues. V was trimmed by 5 bases and J by 7 bases, leaving 13 bases between them. The germline gives CDR1 SEHNR, CDR2 FQNEAQ (reference sequence). This chain's CDR3 is CASSLVTGNTQYF. DNA of the CDR3: TGTGCCAGCAGCCTCGTCACCGGGAATACGCAGTATTTT.

This chain joins TRBV4-1 and TRBJ1-5; 7 bases fit TRBD1. CDR3 size: 18 residues. The V gene end was trimmed by 1 base and the J gene end by 6 bases; junction bases not matched to a gene: 15. The germline V gene has CDR1 MGHRA and CDR2 YSYEKL. The CDR3 nucleotides are TGCGCCAGCAGCCAAGGCCGGTCCAGGGGGTCCGAGTTTCAGCCCCAGCATTTT. Encoded protein: CASSQGRSRGSEFQPQHF.

This chain links TRBV13 with TRBJ2-1, with D perhaps TRBD2 (6 bases). From germline, CDR1 is PRHDT and CDR2 FYEKMQ (reference sequence). The CDR3 has 14 amino acids. With 5 bases removed from V and 3 bases from J, the gap between germline ends came to 11 bases. The CDR3 DNA is TGTGCCAGCAGCACTGGACTAAACTACAATGAGCAGTTCTTC. This sequence encodes CASSTGLNYNEQFF.

The V call is TRBV5-6, the J call TRBJ2-7, with a tentative D call TRBD2 (6 bases). Trimming took off 4 bases at V and 0 bases at J, with 17 bases between the two ends. Germline V gene sequence: CDR1 SGHDT, CDR2 YYEEEE. The CDR3 runs 16 residues. The CDR3 nucleotides read TGTGCCAGCAGCCCCGGAGGGAGCAGGGTCTCCTACGAGCAGTACTTC. Its translation is CASSPGGSRVSYEQYF.

The chain joins TRBV7-2 to TRBJ1-2, with 11 bases identical to TRBD1. This CDR3 has 15 amino acids. V shed 5 bases and J 1 base; nucleotides not matched to a gene: 3. Germline lookup yields CDR1 SGHTA and CDR2 FQGNSA. The CDR3 DNA sequence: TGTGCCAGCAGCGGGGGACAGGGGGGTAACTATGGCTACACCTTC. This codes for CASSGGQGGNYGYTF.

The chain is built from TRBV6-5 and TRBJ2-1, with D possibly matching TRBD1 (6 bases). The CDR3 contains 15 residues. V was pared by 1 base and J by 3 bases, with 10 bases between. Germline lookup yields CDR1 MNHEY and CDR2 SVGAGI. The CDR3 sequence is CASSYWQGIYNEQFF. The CDR3 DNA is TGTGCCAGCAGTTACTGGCAGGGGATCTACAATGAGCAGTTCTTC.

The genes are TRBV18 and TRBJ1-1; the match to TRBD1 covers 9 bases. The CDR3 is 14 amino acids. The V gene's germline CDR1 is KGHSH and CDR2 LQKENI. Losses at the gene ends were 4 bases for V and 1 base for J; bases not matched to a gene: 1. Written as DNA, the CDR3 is TGTGCCAGCTCACGACAGGGGGGGAACACTGAAGCTTTCTTT. Its translation is CASSRQGGNTEAFF.

The chain joins TRBV28 to TRBJ1-1; tentatively, D is TRBD1 (6 bases). The germline CDR1 and CDR2 sequences are MDHEN and SYDVKM. V dropped 6 bases and J dropped 6 bases, with 20 bases sitting between them. The CDR3 extends over 15 amino acids. The CDR3 sequence: CASSLRFRGVAEAFF. As DNA, the CDR3 is TGTGCCAGCAGCCTCCGGTTCAGGGGTGTCGCTGAAGCTTTCTTT.

The V and J genes are TRBV11-3 and TRBJ2-5; TRBD1 aligns across 9 bases. Germline V gene sequence: CDR1 SGHNT, CDR2 YENEEA. V lost 4 bases to trimming and J lost 1 base; unmatched junction nucleotides: 4. The CDR3 is made up of 15 amino acids. This chain's CDR3 is CASSSYRGPQETQYF. The CDR3 coding sequence is TGTGCCAGCAGCTCCTACAGGGGGCCCCAAGAGACCCAGTACTTC. Drawing the rest from reference TRBV11-3 and TRBJ2-5, the complete variable domain is EAGVVQSPRYKIIEKKQPVAFWCNPISGHNTLYWYLQNLGQGPELLIRYENEEAVDDSQLPKDRFSAERLKGVDSTLKIQPAELGDSAVYLCASSSYRGPQETQYFGPGTRLLVL.

The rearrangement joins TRBV7-3 to TRBJ1-1; D is ambiguous. Between the trimmed V and J ends, which lost 3 bases and 5 bases, there was a span of 13 bases. Germline CDR1 is SGHTA and CDR2 is FQGTGA. The CDR3 totals 14 residues. The CDR3 region is CASSFTAEETEAFF. CDR3 DNA sequence: TGTGCCAGCAGCTTTACAGCGGAGGAGACTGAAGCTTTCTTT.

The rearrangement uses TRBV9 and TRBJ1-1; D perhaps matches TRBD1 (6 bases). Germline assignment: CDR1 SGDLS and CDR2 YYNGEE. This CDR3 spans 15 amino acids. V was shortened by 4 bases and J by 0 bases, with 13 bases between the two germline ends. Here the CDR3 reads CASSTETGLNTEAFF. In nucleotides, the CDR3 is TGTGCCAGCAGCACCGAGACAGGCCTGAACACTGAAGCTTTCTTT.

This clone was picked up a small number of times. This sequence joins TRBV7-9 and TRBJ1-1; TRBD1 is a possible D gene (6 bases). Germline CDR1 is SEHNR and CDR2 is FQNEAQ (reference sequence). The V and J ends lost 1 base and 10 bases respectively, with 13 bases between them. The CDR3 spans 13 residues. CDR3 nucleotides: TGTGCCAGCAGCTTAGAGTTGGAAGGGGGAGCTTTCTTT. Protein: CASSLELEGGAFF.

The chain couples TRBV27 to TRBJ1-4; 9 nucleotides line up with TRBD1. Germline CDR1 reads MNHEY; CDR2 reads SMNVEV (reference sequence). The V segment lost 7 bases and the J segment 5 bases; nucleotides outside the gene matches: 5. CDR3 length equals 14 residues. This CDR3 reads CASTKTGGNEKLFF. The CDR3 DNA is TGTGCCAGCACCAAGACAGGGGGAAATGAAAAACTGTTTTTT.

The chain has TRBV2 and TRBJ1-4; 7 bases fit TRBD1. The CDR3 loop spans 15 amino acids. J was trimmed by 5 bases and V by 2 bases; bases with no gene match: 5. The germline V gene encodes CDR1 SNHLY and CDR2 FYNNEI. The CDR3 region has the DNA TGTGCCAGCAGTGAAACGGGACAGCGAAATGAAAAACTGTTTTTT. As protein: CASSETGQRNEKLFF.

The chain carries TRBV5-6 and TRBJ1-5; tentatively, D is TRBD1 (5 bases). Germline CDR1 reads SGHDT; CDR2 reads YYEEEE. CDR3 length: 16 residues. The V gene lost 2 bases and the J gene lost 7 bases, with 19 bases spanning the gap. The CDR3 reads CASSLQDPGRRQPQHF. The DNA for the CDR3 is TGTGCCAGCAGCTTACAGGACCCAGGGCGAAGGCAGCCCCAGCATTTT. The full variable domain, with the rest looked up from reference TRBV5-6 and TRBJ1-5, is DAGVTQSPTHLIKTRGQQVTLRCSPKSGHDTVSWYQQALGQGPQFIFQYYEEEERQRGNFPDRFSGHQFPNYSSELNVNALLLGDSALYLCASSLQDPGRRQPQHFGDGTRLSIL.

The chain carries TRBV6-1 and TRBJ2-3; 7 bases are a match to TRBD2. CDR1 MNHNS and CDR2 SASEGT come from the germline V gene. The trim removed 6 bases at V and 0 bases at J, leaving 6 bases unmatched. The CDR3 totals 15 residues. The CDR3 sequence: CASSPLATSTDTQYF. The DNA for the CDR3 is TGTGCCAGCAGCCCACTAGCGACTAGCACAGATACGCAGTATTTT.

This chain uses TRBV19 with TRBJ1-1; unclear D gene. The CDR3 runs 12 residues. Germline-derived CDR1 and CDR2 are LNHDA and SQIVND (reference sequence). The V end was cut by 7 bases, the J end by 1 base, with 7 bases between. CDR3 amino acids: CASKLGNTEAFF. The DNA of the CDR3 is TGTGCCAGTAAACTAGGGAACACTGAAGCTTTCTTT.

V is TRBV25-1 and J is TRBJ1-1; no reliable D call. The germline V gene encodes CDR1 MGHDK and CDR2 SYGVNS. CDR3 size: 14 residues. V was clipped by 0 bases and J by 1 base, with 6 bases between them. CDR3 sequence (DNA): TGTGCCAGCAGTGAATACTGGCAGAACACTGAAGCTTTCTTT. Translated, it gives CASSEYWQNTEAFF.

The chain has TRBV5-1 and TRBJ1-1; tentative D call: TRBD1 (5 bases). The CDR3 extends over 13 amino acids. V shed 6 bases and J shed 4 bases, with 13 bases lying between them. Germline CDR1 reads SGHRS; CDR2 reads YFSETQ. CDR3 nucleotide sequence: TGCGCCAGCACTCAAATGGGGGGCACTGAAGCTTTCTTT. Residues: CASTQMGGTEAFF. Using reference TRBV5-1 and TRBJ1-1 for the parts outside the CDR3, the full variable domain is KAGVTQTPRYLIKTRGQQVTLSCSPISGHRSVSWYQQTPGQGLQFLFEYFSETQRNKGNFPGRFSGRQFSNSRSEMNVSTLELGDSALYLCASTQMGGTEAFFGQGTRLTVV.

This clone is a singleton in its sample. The V and J genes are TRBV2 and TRBJ1-5; no clear D. Germline CDR1 reads SNHLY; CDR2 reads FYNNEI. The CDR3 loop spans 16 amino acids. V gave up 6 bases and J gave up 4 bases, with 19 bases separating them. The CDR3 DNA sequence: TGTGCCAGCAGCGGCGTAGTGGCAGGTGGGAATCAGCCCCAGCATTTT. Amino acids: CASSGVVAGGNQPQHF.

This chain uses TRBV5-4 with TRBJ2-2; a weak D match, TRBD2 (5 bases). The CDR3 contains 14 residues. The V gene's germline CDR1 is SGHNT and CDR2 YYREEE (reference sequence). V gave up 7 bases and J gave up 0 bases, with 10 bases separating them. The CDR3 nucleotides read TGTGCCAGCGAGGACTGGTCGAACACCGGGGAGCTGTTTTTT. Its protein product is CASEDWSNTGELFF. The whole variable domain, filled in from reference TRBV5-4 and TRBJ2-2, reads ETGVTQSPTHLIKTRGQQVTLRCSSQSGHNTVSWYQQALGQGPQFIFQYYREEENGRGNFPPRFSGLQFPNYSSELNVNALELDDSALYLCASEDWSNTGELFFGEGSRLTVL.

The CDR3 here is CASSLSKGARGPQHF. CDR3 in DNA: TGTGCCAGCAGTTTATCGAAAGGGGCCCGAGGGCCCCAGCATTTT. The chain employs TRBV27 and TRBJ1-5, with D tentatively TRBD1 (5 bases). This CDR3 comprises 15 residues. Germline V gives CDR1 MNHEY, CDR2 SMNVEV (reference sequence). Trimming cost V 0 bases and J 9 bases, with 15 bases left between them.

This sequence joins TRBV6-1 and TRBJ1-5; TRBD1 matches 9 bases. Unmatched junction bases numbered 5, after V lost 6 bases and J lost 5 bases. The length of the CDR3 is 14 residues. Germline CDR1 MNHNS, CDR2 SASEGT. Written as DNA, the CDR3 is TGTGCCAGCAGGGACAGGGGTATATATCAGCCCCAGCATTTT. Translation gives CASRDRGIYQPQHF.